These 23 T cell receptor beta chains share one sample of origin, sequenced in a study of regulatory T cells in long-lasting Graves disease. Time point: newly diagnosed GD, antithyroid drugs for less than 3 months. With RNA extracted from PBMCs as input, the TCR library was made. Assembly of TCR beta libraries relied on iRepertoire HTBI primers together with Arm-PCR of CDR3 regions. TCRdb re-derived calls from the multiplex PCR reads in MiXCR, one entry per CDR3 protein. The repertoire includes about 420,000 distinct CDR3 sequences, 15% to 20% of them detected once, and under 30% sits in the top ten. These data were also reused for a study on T cells in Graves' hyperthyroidism and ophthalmopathy.

Specimen: peripheral blood mononuclear cells (PBMCs), collected at new diagnosis, from a patient treated with antithyroid drugs. Receptors originate from a young woman with Graves disease.

Ten or more counts support this clonotype. The chain uses TRBV6-9 and TRBJ2-7; TRBD1 or TRBD2 may be the D gene (5 bases each). Germline V lookup: CDR1 MNHGY, CDR2 SVAAGI. The ends were cut back, 3 bases at V and 6 bases at J, with 15 bases in the middle. This CDR3 has 14 amino acids. The CDR3 region has the DNA TGTGCCAGCAGTTACGGGATGGGAACAGGCGAGCAGTACTTC. It codes for CASSYGMGTGEQYF.

This clonotype was seen repeatedly, ten times or more. J is TRBJ2-1 and V is TRBV6-2 or TRBV6-3, with TRBD2 matching 7 bases. The length of the CDR3 is 15 residues. Per germline, CDR1 MNHEY and CDR2 SVGEGT. V was clipped by 2 bases and J by 8 bases; unmatched bases: 9. CDR3 coding DNA: TGTGCCAGCAGTTACGGGCGGGAGATAGGCGATGAGCAGTTCTTC. It translates to CASSYGREIGDEQFF.

In its sample, this clonotype was seen many times. The V call is TRBV30, the J call TRBJ2-1, with D perhaps matching TRBD2 (6 bases). This CDR3 is 14 amino acids long. CDR1 is GTSNPN, CDR2 SVGIG, per germline (reference sequence). V was shortened by 0 bases and J by 5 bases, with 11 bases between the two germline ends. This chain's CDR3 is CAWSVRAGHNEQFF. The CDR3 region has the DNA TGTGCCTGGAGTGTCCGAGCGGGTCACAATGAGCAGTTCTTC.

On this clonotype itself: One base separates it from a far larger clone, so it is likely a read error. The chain is built from TRBV10-3 and TRBJ2-7; 12 nucleotides match TRBD1. The trim removed 3 bases at V and 6 bases at J, leaving 3 bases unmatched. Germline V gene data show CDR1 as ENHRY and CDR2 as SYGVKD. CDR3 length: 14 amino acids. CDR3 protein: CAISDGTGGSEQYF. CDR3 DNA: TGTGCCATCAGTGACGGGACAGGGGGCAGCGAGCAGTACTTC.

Many counts were recorded for this clonotype. The V gene is TRBV28, the J gene TRBJ2-7, with 7 bases matching TRBD1. CDR1 and CDR2 (germline): MDHEN, SYDVKM. The CDR3 spans 13 residues. Germline trimming cut 6 bases from V and 5 bases from J; bases unmatched to any gene: 7. The CDR3 region has the DNA TGTGCCAGCAGGAAAGGGACAGAGGACGAGCAGTACTTC. Protein product: CASRKGTEDEQYF.

This clonotype was detected ten times or more. V is TRBV10-2 and J is TRBJ1-2; D call uncertain. Trimming cost V 2 bases and J 4 bases, with 8 bases left between them. The CDR3 is made up of 13 amino acids. Germline lookup yields CDR1 WSHSY and CDR2 SAAADI. The CDR3 sequence is CASSERGGYGYTF. Written as DNA, the CDR3 is TGCGCCAGCAGTGAGCGGGGAGGCTATGGCTACACCTTC.

The chain couples TRBV20-1 to TRBJ1-2; no clear D gene. The germline V and J ends were trimmed by 6 bases and 0 bases, with 8 bases remaining between them. The CDR3 is 12 residues long. Germline CDR1 DFQATT, CDR2 SNEGSKA (reference sequence). CDR3 DNA: TGCAGTGCCCTCGTCTCTAACTATGGCTACACCTTC. It codes for CSALVSNYGYTF.

The chain employs TRBV7-9 and TRBJ1-6, with TRBD1 identical over 9 bases. Per germline, CDR1 SEHNR and CDR2 FQNEAQ (reference sequence). The CDR3 extends over 16 amino acids. J lost 9 bases, V lost 3 bases, and 9 bases had no gene match. CDR3 DNA sequence: TGTGCCAGCAGCTTCTATGGACAGGGGTTGGTTTCACCCCTCCACTTT. Translated, it gives CASSFYGQGLVSPLHF. The full variable domain, completed using reference TRBV7-9 and TRBJ1-6, is DTGVSQNPRHKITKRGQNVTFRCDPISEHNRLYWYRQTLGQGPEFLTYFQNEAQLEKSRLLSDRFSAERPKGSFSTLEIQRTEQGDSAMYLCASSFYGQGLVSPLHFGNGTRLTVT.

A note on this clonotype: The junction does not match germline at one end; this may be a read error. The chain carries TRBV2 and TRBJ2-7; D remains unclear. Germline assignment: CDR1 SNHLY and CDR2 FYNNEI. The CDR3 is 15 residues long. The CDR3 here is CASRSGRGETYEQHF. Written as DNA, the CDR3 is TGTGCCAGCAGGTCCGGCCGTGGTGAAACCTACGAGCAGCACTTC.

The sample holds many counts of this clonotype. The gene calls are TRBV27 and TRBJ1-1; possible D gene TRBD1, 5 bases. Deletions cut 2 bases from V and 4 bases from J, with 8 bases between. The CDR3 is made up of 13 amino acids. Per the germline V gene, CDR1 is MNHEY and CDR2 is SMNVEV (reference sequence). CDR3 bases: TGTGCCAGCAGTTTAAGGGACGGCACTGAAGCTTTCTTT. Translation gives CASSLRDGTEAFF.

The chain recombines TRBV12-3 or TRBV12-4 with TRBJ2-7, with D tentatively TRBD2 (5 bases). The CDR3 covers 18 residues. V dropped 2 bases and J dropped 4 bases, with 24 bases sitting between them. This CDR3 is CASSLRVVERDIGYEQYF. CDR3 bases: TGTGCCAGCAGTTTAAGGGTCGTTGAACGGGATATAGGATACGAGCAGTACTTC.

The genes are TRBV4-2 and TRBJ2-2; D possibly corresponds to TRBD2 (6 bases). The CDR3 runs 16 residues. In germline, CDR1 is LGHNA, CDR2 YNFKEQ. V lost 0 bases to trimming and J lost 5 bases, with 13 bases between them. The CDR3 reads CASSQDSGSGTGELFF. For the CDR3, the DNA is TGTGCCAGCAGCCAAGATTCCGGGAGTGGTACCGGGGAGCTGTTTTTT.

The CDR3 is CATSMRAEGNEQFF. As DNA, the CDR3 is TGTGCCACCAGCATGCGAGCGGAGGGGAATGAGCAGTTCTTC. V gene TRBV15 combines with J gene TRBJ2-1; a weak D match, TRBD2 (6 bases). V gave up 4 bases and J gave up 7 bases, with 14 bases separating them. The CDR3 has 14 residues. Germline assignment: CDR1 LNHNV and CDR2 YYDKDF (reference sequence).

To note about this clonotype: This may stem from a read error, because a much larger clone lies one nucleotide away. This sequence joins TRBV2 and TRBJ1-5, with 12 bases that match TRBD1. Germline V lookup: CDR1 SNHLY, CDR2 FYNNEI. The CDR3 spans 14 residues. V lost 6 bases to trimming and J lost 6 bases; unmatched junction nucleotides: 3. CDR3: CASSGTGGVQPQHF. DNA of the CDR3: TGTGCCAGCAGCGGGACAGGGGGCGTTCAGCCCCAGCATTTT. The entire variable domain, with the rest obtained from reference TRBV2 and TRBJ1-5, is as follows: EPEVTQTPSHQVTQMGQEVILRCVPISNHLYFYWYRQILGQKVEFLVSFYNNEISEKSEIFDDQFSVERPDGSNFTLKIRSTKLEDSAMYFCASSGTGGVQPQHFGDGTRLSIL.

The chain carries TRBV13 and TRBJ2-1, with TRBD2 identical over 11 bases. V lost 5 bases and J lost 10; bases outside the gene matches: 7. Germline CDR1 PRHDT, CDR2 FYEKMQ (reference sequence). CDR3 length equals 14 residues. The CDR3 protein is CASSQTSGTGEQFF. The CDR3 nucleotides read TGTGCCAGCAGCCAGACTAGCGGGACGGGGGAGCAGTTCTTC.

This clonotype was picked up many times. This sequence joins TRBV28 and TRBJ2-1; TRBD2 matches at 8 bases. The germline CDR1 and CDR2 sequences are MDHEN and SYDVKM. The CDR3 totals 14 residues. V lost 3 bases, J lost 10 bases, and 8 bases stayed unmatched. CDR3 bases: TGTGCCAGCAGTTTTCAGCGGGAGTCTGAGGAGCAGTTCTTC. Protein: CASSFQRESEEQFF.

The table lists this clonotype with many counts. The chain combines TRBV20-1 with TRBJ2-4; tentative D call: TRBD1 (5 bases). Germline CDR1 DFQATT, CDR2 SNEGSKA (reference sequence). With 1 base removed from V and 7 bases from J, the gap between germline ends came to 8 bases. The CDR3 covers 12 residues. The CDR3, as DNA: TGCAGTGCTAGAGCCCCAGGGAACATTCAGTACTTC. Translated: CSARAPGNIQYF.

The table lists this clonotype with many counts. This chain uses TRBV11-2 with TRBJ2-5; TRBD1 matches 8 bases. This CDR3 has 15 residues. The V and J ends lost 5 bases and 4 bases, in that order; junction bases with no gene match: 9. Germline CDR1 and CDR2: SGHAT and FQNNGV. The DNA of the CDR3 is TGTGCCAGCAGCAAAACCACAGGGGGAGGAGAGACCCAGTACTTC. As protein: CASSKTTGGGETQYF.

This clonotype was picked up many times. The chain links TRBV28 to TRBJ2-7; 8 bases are shared with TRBD2. The CDR3 is 14 residues long. From germline, CDR1 is MDHEN and CDR2 SYDVKM. J gave up 6 bases and V 4 bases, and 8 bases lay outside the gene matches. This CDR3 reads CASSSAGVWLEQYF. CDR3 bases: TGTGCCAGCAGTTCAGCGGGAGTCTGGCTCGAGCAGTACTTC.

This clonotype was recorded a few times. This chain joins TRBV20-1 and TRBJ2-7; TRBD2 agrees at 8 bases. The germline V gene has CDR1 DFQATT and CDR2 SNEGSKA (reference sequence). CDR3 size: 16 residues. The trim removed 1 base at V and 0 bases at J, leaving 8 bases unmatched. The CDR3 reads CSARAFALAGSYEQYF. The CDR3 bases are TGCAGTGCTAGAGCCTTCGCTCTAGCGGGCTCCTACGAGCAGTACTTC.

The CDR3 DNA reads TGTGCCAGCAGCCAGCGATCAGGGGGCTTCTATGGCTACACCTTC. Translating gives CASSQRSGGFYGYTF. The V gene is TRBV3-1, the J gene TRBJ1-2, with 8 bases fitting TRBD1. J gave up 4 bases and V 3 bases, and 7 bases lay outside the gene matches. There are 15 residues in the CDR3. Germline V gene lookup returns CDR1 LGHDT and CDR2 YNNKEL (reference sequence).

This clonotype has a single count. The J gene is TRBJ2-7, the V gene TRBV6-4, with a tentative D call TRBD1 (6 bases). V lost 6 bases and J lost 0, with 12 bases in between. This CDR3 contains 14 residues. Germline V lookup: CDR1 MRHNA, CDR2 SNTAGT. The CDR3 protein is CASSIGTPSYEQYF. The DNA for the CDR3 is TGTGCCAGCAGCATCGGGACACCCTCCTACGAGCAGTACTTC.

This clonotype came up a few times. The chain carries TRBV10-3 and TRBJ2-1, with 7 bases lining up with TRBD1. CDR1 ENHRY and CDR2 SYGVKD come from the germline V gene. The CDR3 spans 15 residues. V dropped 5 bases and J dropped 2; count of bases not matched to a gene: 6. The CDR3 protein is CAISPTGKAYNEQFF. The CDR3 DNA follows: TGTGCCATCAGTCCGACAGGGAAAGCCTACAATGAGCAGTTCTTC.